Listed below are T cell receptor beta chains from one sample, sequenced in a study of T-cell reconstitution after alpha-beta-depleted transplantation in children. TCRdb re-called the PCR reads with MiXCR, one entry per CDR3 protein. Of fewer than 750,000 distinct CDR3 sequences detected, 25% to 30% appear once; the ten largest clones hold around a third. The specimen was PBMCs, collected before TCRalphabeta/CD19-depleted stem cell transplant. All receptors come from a boy under three years old with Wiskott-Aldrich syndrome, due to receive a stem cell transplant. Each CDR3 is given without its conserved first and last residue.

TRBV5-1	TRBJ2-1	13	ASSWGIRQGSEQF
TRBV20-1	TRBJ2-1	10	SARESWNEQF
TRBV6-5	TRBJ1-5	15	ASSYPITGNSNQPQH
TRBV5-1	TRBJ2-7	11	ASGPGEVYEQY
TRBV5-1	TRBJ2-1	14	ASSLGISRPNNEQF
TRBV24-1	TRBJ1-3	14	ATSDWQGESGNTIY
TRBV20-1	TRBJ1-1	10	SALQANTEAF
TRBV9	TRBJ2-1	14	ASSVGTSGRVGEQF
TRBV29-1	TRBJ2-3	9	SVELTDTQY
TRBV20-1	TRBJ1-4	12	SARRAGPNEKLF
TRBV11-1	TRBJ2-1	13	ASSRLAGVLNEQF
TRBV5-1	TRBJ2-7	12	ASSSDRANYEQY
TRBV2	TRBJ1-5	10	ASHGDNQPQH
TRBV5-1	TRBJ2-1	11	PSSLTFGNEQF
TRBV7-2	TRBJ1-1	12	ASSLVYGNTEAF
TRBV11-2	TRBJ2-4	12	ASSLAPGPRARD
TRBV29-1	TRBJ1-1	13	SASDAHRMNTEAF
TRBV12-3/TRBV12-4	TRBJ2-1	15	ASSSGAGVSYYNEQF
TRBV5-1	TRBJ2-1	18	ASSLYPFGGLLSSYNEQF
TRBV7-9	TRBJ2-2	12	ASSLGKVTGELF
TRBV15	TRBJ2-1	12	ATSRGRDYNEQF
TRBV7-2	TRBJ1-1	11	ASSLWKGDEAF
TRBV7-9	TRBJ2-2	15	ASSLRSSGSNTGELF
TRBV11-3	TRBJ2-2	14	ASSLGNGRNTGELF
TRBV29-1	TRBJ1-2	10	SVDRGPVGYT
TRBV12-3/TRBV12-4	TRBJ2-1	12	ASLGLAIGNDQF
TRBV5-1	TRBJ2-1	13	ASSPVSGLYNEQF
TRBV6-6	TRBJ2-2	11	ASSPPFAGELF
TRBV12-3/TRBV12-4	TRBJ1-5	15	ASSLSGTGGGYQPQH
TRBV7-9	TRBJ2-3	12	ASSLGSSTDAQY
TRBV20-1	TRBJ2-1	10	SAADPGTRQF
TRBV29-1	TRBJ2-7	9	SVGLTNEQY
TRBV20-1	TRBJ2-2	13	SASPSGTNTGELF
TRBV2	TRBJ2-1	12	ASILAESYNEQF
TRBV28	TRBJ2-7	12	ASRGLAGAYEQY
TRBV6-1	TRBJ2-7	12	ASNSGRARYEQY
TRBV30	TRBJ2-4	10	AWKTGVDIQY
TRBV5-1	TRBJ2-1	13	ASSLLAVVYNEQF
TRBV13	TRBJ2-3	13	ASSYGTEGTDTQY
TRBV5-1	TRBJ2-5	11	ASTQAGQETQY
TRBV5-6	TRBJ2-5	16	ASSLPSRRSYLQETQY
TRBV28	TRBJ2-7	10	ASSTTDYEQY
TRBV27	TRBJ2-5	12	ASSFGLGAQTQY
TRBV5-1	TRBJ2-3	13	ASSGSSGGKDTQY
TRBV20-1	TRBJ2-3	12	SARPGTSGDTQY
TRBV5-1	TRBJ2-7	13	ASSTGPRTDYEQY
TRBV5-1	TRBJ2-5	13	ASSQRPRDQETQY
TRBV10-3	TRBJ2-1	12	ATCLAGGNNEQF
TRBV5-1	TRBJ2-2	13	ASSMGLVKVGELF
TRBV5-1	TRBJ2-1	14	ASSNPLAGGFNEQF
TRBV27	TRBJ2-5	14	ASSQQGALGQETQY
TRBV4-1	TRBJ2-5	15	ASSQGTSGRAVETQY
TRBV4-2	TRBJ1-1	13	ASSQTGQGNTEAF
TRBV6-5	TRBJ1-2	13	ASSYLSGAGYGYT
TRBV3-1	TRBJ2-1	15	ASSQGGLAVSYNEQF
TRBV11-2	TRBJ2-3	14	ASSLVAVIVADTQY
TRBV10-3	TRBJ1-1	13	AISDSGTGGTEAF
TRBV20-1	TRBJ2-5	12	SAILAGRGETQY